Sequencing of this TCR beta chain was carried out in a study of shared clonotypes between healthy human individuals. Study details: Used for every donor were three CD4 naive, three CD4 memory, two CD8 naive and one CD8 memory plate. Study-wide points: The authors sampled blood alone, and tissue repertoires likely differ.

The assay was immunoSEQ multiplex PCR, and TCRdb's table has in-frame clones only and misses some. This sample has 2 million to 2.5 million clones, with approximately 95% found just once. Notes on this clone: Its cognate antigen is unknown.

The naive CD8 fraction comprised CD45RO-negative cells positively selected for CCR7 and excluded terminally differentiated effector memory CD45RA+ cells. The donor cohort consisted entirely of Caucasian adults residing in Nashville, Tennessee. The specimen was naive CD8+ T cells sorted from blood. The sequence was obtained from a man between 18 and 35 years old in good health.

Written as DNA, the CDR3 is TGTGCCAGCAGCCAACTGTCGGGCTATGGCTACACCTTC. As protein: CASSQLSGYGYTF. The genes are TRBV14 and TRBJ1-2; D unresolved. V lost 2 bases and J lost 4, with 8 bases in between. Germline lookup yields CDR1 SGHDN and CDR2 FVKESK. There are 13 residues in the CDR3.